At least ten counts were recorded for the clone carrying this TCR beta chain. The antigen is undetermined. This entry is derived from a study of Graves' ophthalmopathy and Graves' hyperthyroidism. For the study at large: Peripheral blood was obtained at first diagnosis, ahead of any treatment.

Study-wide findings and caveats: A majority of expanded thyroid clonotypes exceeding 0.001 frequency were likewise present in blood. Ophthalmopathy and stable hyperthyroidism were discriminated by a 13-signature model, with roughly 86% sensitivity and about 84% specificity.

If patients had other autoimmune diseases, uncontrolled infections, pregnancy or lactation, they were excluded. RNA transcripts were the template, and TCR beta CDR3 regions were amplified from them. Investigators did first-round RT-PCR with HTBI primers, then second-round multiplex PCR. TCRdb processed the multiplex PCR reads anew with MiXCR; each CDR3 protein has one entry. The profile shows hundreds of thousands of distinct CDR3 sequences, roughly two fifths of them singletons. Per the germline V gene, CDR1 is SGHTA and CDR2 is FQGTGA. This CDR3 contains 19 residues. V lost 5 bases and J lost 0, with 20 bases in between.

The chain couples TRBV7-3 to TRBJ2-6, with D perhaps given as TRBD1 or TRBD2 (5 bases each). The specimen sequenced was peripheral blood. The sequence derives from an adult man with Graves' ophthalmopathy. CDR3 sequence: CASSPRAVRVNSGANVLTF. The CDR3 DNA follows: TGTGCCAGCAGCCCCAGAGCGGTCAGGGTCAACTCTGGGGCCAACGTCCTGACTTTC.